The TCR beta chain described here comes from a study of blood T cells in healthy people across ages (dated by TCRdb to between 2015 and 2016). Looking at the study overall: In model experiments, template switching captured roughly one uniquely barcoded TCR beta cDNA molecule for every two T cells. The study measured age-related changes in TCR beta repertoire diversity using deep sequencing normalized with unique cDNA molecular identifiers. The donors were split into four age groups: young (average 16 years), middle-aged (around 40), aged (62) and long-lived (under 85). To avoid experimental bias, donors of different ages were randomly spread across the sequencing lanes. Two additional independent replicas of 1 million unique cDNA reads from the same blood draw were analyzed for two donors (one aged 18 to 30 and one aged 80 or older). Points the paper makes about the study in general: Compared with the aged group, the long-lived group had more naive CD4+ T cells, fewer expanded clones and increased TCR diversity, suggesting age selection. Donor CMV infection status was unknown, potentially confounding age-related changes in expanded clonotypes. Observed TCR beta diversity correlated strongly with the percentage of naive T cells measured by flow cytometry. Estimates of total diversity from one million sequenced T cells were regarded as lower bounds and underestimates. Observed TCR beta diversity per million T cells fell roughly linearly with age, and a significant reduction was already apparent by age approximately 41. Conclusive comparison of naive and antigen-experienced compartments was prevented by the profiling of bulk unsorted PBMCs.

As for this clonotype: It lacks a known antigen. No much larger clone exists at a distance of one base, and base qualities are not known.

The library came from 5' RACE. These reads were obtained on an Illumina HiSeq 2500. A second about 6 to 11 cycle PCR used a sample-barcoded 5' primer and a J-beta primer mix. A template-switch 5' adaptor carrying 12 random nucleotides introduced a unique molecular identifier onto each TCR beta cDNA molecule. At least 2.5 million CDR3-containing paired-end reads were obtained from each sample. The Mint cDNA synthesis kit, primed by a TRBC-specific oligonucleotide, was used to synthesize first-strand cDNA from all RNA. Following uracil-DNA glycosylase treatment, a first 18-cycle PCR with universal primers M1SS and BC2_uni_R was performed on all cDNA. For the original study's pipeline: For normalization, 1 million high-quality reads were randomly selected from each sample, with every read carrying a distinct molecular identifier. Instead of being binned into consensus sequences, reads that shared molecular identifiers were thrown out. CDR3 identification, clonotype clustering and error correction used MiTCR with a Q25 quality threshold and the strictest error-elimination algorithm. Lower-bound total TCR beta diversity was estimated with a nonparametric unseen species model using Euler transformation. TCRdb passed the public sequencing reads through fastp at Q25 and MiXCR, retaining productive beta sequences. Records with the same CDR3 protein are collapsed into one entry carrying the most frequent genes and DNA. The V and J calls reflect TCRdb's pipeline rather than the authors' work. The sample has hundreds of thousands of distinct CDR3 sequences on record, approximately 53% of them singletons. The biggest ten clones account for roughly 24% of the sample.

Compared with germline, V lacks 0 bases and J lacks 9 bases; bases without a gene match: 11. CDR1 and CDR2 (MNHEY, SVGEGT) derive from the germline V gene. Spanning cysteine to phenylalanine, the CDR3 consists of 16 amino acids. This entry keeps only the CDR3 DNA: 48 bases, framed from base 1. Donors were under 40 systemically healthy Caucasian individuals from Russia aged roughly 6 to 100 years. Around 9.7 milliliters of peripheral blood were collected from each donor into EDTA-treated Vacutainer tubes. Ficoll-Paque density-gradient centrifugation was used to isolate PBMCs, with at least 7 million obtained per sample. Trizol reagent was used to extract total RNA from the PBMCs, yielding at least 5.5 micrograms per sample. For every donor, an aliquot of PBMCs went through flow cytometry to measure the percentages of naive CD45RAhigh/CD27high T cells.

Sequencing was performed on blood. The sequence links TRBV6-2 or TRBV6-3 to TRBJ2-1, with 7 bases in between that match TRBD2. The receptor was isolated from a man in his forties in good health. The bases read TGTGCCAGCAGTTACTCGAAATCTCGGGACTATGGTGAGCAGTTCTTC. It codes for CASSYSKSRDYGEQFF.